This T cell receptor (beta chain) was recovered during a study of shared clonotypes between healthy human individuals. Study observations and caveats: Generation probability values for non-shared clonotypes were lower than those for clonotypes shared by all four donors.

Germline CDR1 is MDHEN and CDR2 is SYDVKM. This CDR3 contains 13 residues. Trimming left V 7 bases short and J 11 bases short, with 20 bases between. In replicate PCRs of sorted subsets, approximately 210 ng DNA, about 30,000 T cell genomes, was used. Produced via immunoSEQ multiplex PCR; TCRdb's table is partial and in-frame only. Among 2 million to 2.5 million clones listed, approximately 90% were seen once. In the case of this clone: Its antigen is as yet unknown.

The sequence derives from a man in his late teens or twenties in good health. Some clones in this sample may be carry-over from other donors' samples. V and J are TRBV28 and TRBJ1-1, with a tentative D call TRBD1 (5 bases). The sample comprised naive CD4+ T cells from PBMCs. Subset given: CD45RA+ positively selected. DNA of the CDR3: TGTGCCAGCACCACCGCGGGCAAGGGGACGGCTTTCTTT. It yields the protein CASTTAGKGTAFF.